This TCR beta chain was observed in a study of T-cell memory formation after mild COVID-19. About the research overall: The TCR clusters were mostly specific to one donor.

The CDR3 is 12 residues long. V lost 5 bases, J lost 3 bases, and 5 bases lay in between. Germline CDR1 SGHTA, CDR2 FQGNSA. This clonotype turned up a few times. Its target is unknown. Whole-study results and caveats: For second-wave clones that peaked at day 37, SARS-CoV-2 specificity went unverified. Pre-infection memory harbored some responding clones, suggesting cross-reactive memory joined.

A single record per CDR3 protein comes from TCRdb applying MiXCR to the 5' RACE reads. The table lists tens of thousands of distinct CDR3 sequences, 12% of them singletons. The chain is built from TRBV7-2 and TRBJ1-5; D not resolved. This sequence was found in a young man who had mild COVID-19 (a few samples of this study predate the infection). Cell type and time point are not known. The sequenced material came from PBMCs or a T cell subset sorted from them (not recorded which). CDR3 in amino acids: CASSIDNQPQHF. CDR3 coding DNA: TGTGCCAGCAGCATCGACAATCAGCCCCAGCATTTT.